This TCR beta chain was sequenced for a study of T cell responses to AZD1222 COVID-19 vaccine. Findings of the study overall: Donors were mostly white British, more females; clonal diversity possibly underestimated. Nearly half of spike-specific TCRs reportedly target variant regions that are unmutated in the B.1.351 and B.1.1.7 variants.

Regarding this clone: Antigen specificity is unknown.

Generated by immunoSEQ multiplex PCR, the TCRdb table keeps only in-frame clones and is missing some. Among around 95,000 clones listed, 70% to 90% were seen once. J gave up 8 bases and V 3 bases, and 3 bases lay outside the gene matches. The CDR3 loop spans 14 amino acids. The germline V gene has CDR1 SGHTS and CDR2 YDEGEE. This TCR derives from an adult in good health. Sequences were derived from peripheral blood, sampled on day 0 of MenACWY control vaccination. The rearrangement uses TRBV5-8 and TRBJ1-4; TRBD1 matches 11 bases. As DNA, the CDR3 is TGTGCCAGCAGCTGGACAGGGGGCGGAGAAAAACTGTTTTTT. Amino acid sequence: CASSWTGGGEKLFF.